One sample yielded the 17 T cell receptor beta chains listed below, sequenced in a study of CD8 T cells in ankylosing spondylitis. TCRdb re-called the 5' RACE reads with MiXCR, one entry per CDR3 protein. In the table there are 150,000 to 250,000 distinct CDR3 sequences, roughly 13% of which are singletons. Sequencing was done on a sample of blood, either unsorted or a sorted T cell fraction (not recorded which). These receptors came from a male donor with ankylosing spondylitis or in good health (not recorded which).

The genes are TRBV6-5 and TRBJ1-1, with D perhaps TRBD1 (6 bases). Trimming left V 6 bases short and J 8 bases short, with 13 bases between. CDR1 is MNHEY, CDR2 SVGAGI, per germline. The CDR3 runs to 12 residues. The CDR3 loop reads CASSNGGAEAFF. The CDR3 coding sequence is TGTGCCAGCAGCAACGGGGGGGCCGAAGCTTTCTTT.

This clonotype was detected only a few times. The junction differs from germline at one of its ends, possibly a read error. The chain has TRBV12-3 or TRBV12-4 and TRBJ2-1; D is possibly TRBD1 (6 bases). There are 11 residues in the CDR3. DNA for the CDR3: TGTGCCGGAGGACCGGGACACCCACTTTCATTC. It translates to CAGGPGHPLSF.

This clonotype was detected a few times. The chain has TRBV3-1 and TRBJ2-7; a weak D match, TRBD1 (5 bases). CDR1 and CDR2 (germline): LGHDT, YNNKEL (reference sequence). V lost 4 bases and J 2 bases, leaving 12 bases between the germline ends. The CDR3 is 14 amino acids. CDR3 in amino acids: CASSPPGYTYEQYF. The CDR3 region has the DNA TGTGCCAGCAGCCCCCCAGGGTACACCTACGAGCAGTACTTC.

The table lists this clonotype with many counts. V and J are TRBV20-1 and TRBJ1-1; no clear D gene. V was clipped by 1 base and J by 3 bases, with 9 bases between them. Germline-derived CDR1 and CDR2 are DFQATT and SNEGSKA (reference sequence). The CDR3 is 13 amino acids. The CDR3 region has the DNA TGCAGTGCTAGAGGGGCCAGAGACACTGAAGCTTTCTTT. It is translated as CSARGARDTEAFF.

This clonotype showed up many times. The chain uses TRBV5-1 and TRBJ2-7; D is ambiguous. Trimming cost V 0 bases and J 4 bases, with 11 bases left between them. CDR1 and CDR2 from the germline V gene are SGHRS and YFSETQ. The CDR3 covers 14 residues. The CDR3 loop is CASSLGTLGYEQYF. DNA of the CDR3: TGCGCCAGCAGCTTGGGGACCTTGGGGTACGAGCAGTACTTC.

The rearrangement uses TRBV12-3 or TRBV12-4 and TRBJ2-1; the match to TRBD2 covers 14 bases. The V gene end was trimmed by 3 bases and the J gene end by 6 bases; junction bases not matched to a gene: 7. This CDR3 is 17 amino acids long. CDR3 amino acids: CASSFGTSGSHPNEQFF. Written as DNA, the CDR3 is TGTGCCAGCAGTTTTGGGACTAGCGGGAGCCACCCCAATGAGCAGTTCTTC.

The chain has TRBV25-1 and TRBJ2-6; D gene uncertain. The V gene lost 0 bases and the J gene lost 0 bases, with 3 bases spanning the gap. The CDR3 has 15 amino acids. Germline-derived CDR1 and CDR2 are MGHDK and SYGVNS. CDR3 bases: TGTGCCAGCAGTGAATATCTCTCTGGGGCCAACGTCCTGACTTTC. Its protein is CASSEYLSGANVLTF.

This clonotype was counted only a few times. CDR3 sequence: CSARNQGSYEQYF. The CDR3 DNA reads TGCAGTGCTAGAAACCAGGGGTCCTACGAGCAGTACTTC. The genes are TRBV20-1 and TRBJ2-7, with D maybe TRBD1 (6 bases). Trimming took 2 bases from V and 1 from J, leaving 9 bases between them. Germline CDR1 DFQATT, CDR2 SNEGSKA (reference sequence). The CDR3 has 13 amino acids.

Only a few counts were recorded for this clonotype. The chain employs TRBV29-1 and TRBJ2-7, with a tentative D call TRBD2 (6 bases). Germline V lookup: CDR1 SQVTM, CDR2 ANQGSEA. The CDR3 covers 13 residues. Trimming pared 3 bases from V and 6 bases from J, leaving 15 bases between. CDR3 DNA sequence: TGCAGCGTTGATCCTGGGATGGGGGGCGAGCAGTACTTC. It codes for CSVDPGMGGEQYF.

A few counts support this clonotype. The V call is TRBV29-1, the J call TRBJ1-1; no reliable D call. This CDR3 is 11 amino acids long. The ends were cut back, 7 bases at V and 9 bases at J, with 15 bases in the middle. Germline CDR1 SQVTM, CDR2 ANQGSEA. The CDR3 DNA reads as TGCAGCGGTATAGTCGACACCCAAGCTTTCTTT. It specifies CSGIVDTQAFF. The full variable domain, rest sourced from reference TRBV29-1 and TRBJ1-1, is SAVISQKPSRDICQRGTSLTIQCQVDSQVTMMFWYRQQPGQSLTLIATANQGSEATYESGFVIDKFPISRPNLTFSTLTVSNMSPEDSSIYLCSGIVDTQAFFGQGTRLTVV.

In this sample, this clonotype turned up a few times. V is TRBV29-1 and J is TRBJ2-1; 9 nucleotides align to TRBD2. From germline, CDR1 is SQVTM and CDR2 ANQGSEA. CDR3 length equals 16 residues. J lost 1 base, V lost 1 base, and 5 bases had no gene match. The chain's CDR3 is CSVEVEAGGSYNEQFF. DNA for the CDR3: TGCAGCGTTGAAGTAGAAGCGGGAGGTTCCTACAATGAGCAGTTCTTC.

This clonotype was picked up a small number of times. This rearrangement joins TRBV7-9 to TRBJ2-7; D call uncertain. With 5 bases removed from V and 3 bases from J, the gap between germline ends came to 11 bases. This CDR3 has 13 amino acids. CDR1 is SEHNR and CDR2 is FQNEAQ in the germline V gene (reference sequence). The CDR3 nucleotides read TGTGCCAGCAGCCGATCACTATACTACGAGCAGTACTTC. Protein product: CASSRSLYYEQYF.

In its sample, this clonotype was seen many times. In DNA, the CDR3 is TGTGCCAGCAGCTTAGACTCTACCGGGGAGCTGTTTTTT. Translated: CASSLDSTGELFF. This chain uses TRBV7-9 with TRBJ2-2; no clear D gene. This CDR3 is built from 13 residues. V was shortened by 1 base and J by 5 bases, with 5 bases between the two germline ends. CDR1 and CDR2 from the germline V gene are SEHNR and FQNEAQ (reference sequence).

CDR3 DNA: TGTGCCAGCAGCTTTGGGGACAGTGCCTACGAGCAGTACTTC. Amino acids: CASSFGDSAYEQYF. The gene calls are TRBV5-8 and TRBJ2-7, with 7 bases matching TRBD1. Trimming took 2 bases from V and 2 from J; bases not matched to a gene: 4. CDR1 and CDR2 from the germline V gene are SGHTS and YDEGEE. There are 14 residues in the CDR3.

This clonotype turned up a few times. CDR3 sequence reads: CASSSEDSLYGYTF. CDR3 in DNA: TGTGCCAGCAGCTCTGAGGACAGCCTCTATGGCTACACCTTC. This rearrangement joins TRBV7-9 to TRBJ1-2; weak D call: TRBD1 (6 bases). CDR3 size: 14 residues. V lost 4 bases to trimming and J lost 4 bases, with 13 bases between them. Germline-derived CDR1 and CDR2 are SEHNR and FQNEAQ (reference sequence).

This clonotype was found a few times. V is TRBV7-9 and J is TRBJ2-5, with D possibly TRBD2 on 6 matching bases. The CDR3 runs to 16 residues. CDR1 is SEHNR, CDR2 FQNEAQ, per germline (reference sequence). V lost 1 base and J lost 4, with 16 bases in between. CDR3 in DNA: TGTGCCAGCAGCTTAGGCCCGGGACTCATATTAGAGACCCAGTACTTC. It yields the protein CASSLGPGLILETQYF.

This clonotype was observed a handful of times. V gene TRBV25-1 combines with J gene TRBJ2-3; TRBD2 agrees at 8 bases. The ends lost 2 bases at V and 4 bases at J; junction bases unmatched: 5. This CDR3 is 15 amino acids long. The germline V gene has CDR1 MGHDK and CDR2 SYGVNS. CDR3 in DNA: TGTGCCAGCAGTGAAAAGATTAGCGGGGCAGATACGCAGTATTTT. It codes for CASSEKISGADTQYF.